This T cell receptor beta chain was identified during a study of control samples from healthy donors and cancer patients. TCRdb's table, derived via immunoSEQ multiplex PCR, lists solely in-frame clones and lacks some. This table has around 74,000 clones, roughly 92% appearing once. V shed 3 bases, J shed 4 bases, and the junction held 1 base outside the gene matches. Per germline, CDR1 MNHEY and CDR2 SMNVEV (reference sequence). This CDR3 comprises 13 residues. Sequenced: blood. The chain combines TRBV27 with TRBJ2-7; TRBD2 matches at 9 bases. The clonotype originates from a woman aged 55-70 years in good health. The CDR3 region has the DNA TGTGCCAGCAGTTTGCGGGAGGGATACGAGCAGTACTTC. Translation gives CASSLREGYEQYF.